The entry below describes one TCR beta chain. The sample holds a few counts of this clonotype. The target of this receptor is not known. Per-nucleotide qualities are absent, and no much larger clonotype sits a single base away. Looking up the germline V gene (reference sequence) yields CDR1 DFQATT and CDR2 SNEGSKA. The CDR3, from cysteine to phenylalanine, totals 12 residues. Just CDR3 DNA is preserved here, 36 bases in frame from base 1. This sample is drawn from a study of identical twins (dated by TCRdb to the mid-2010s). Background for the entire study: TCR alpha and beta repertoires from monozygotic twins, unrelated adults of various ages and cord blood were deep-sequenced to test whether fetal clonotypes persist. Replicate twin experiments were performed at different times using different library preparation protocols to rule out contamination.

Only healthy Caucasian donors were included. The twin cohort consisted of three pairs of female monozygotic twins, all aged roughly 18 to 30 years. The RNA used for TCR libraries was isolated from peripheral blood mononuclear cells. The library was generated by 5' RACE. The sample was run on an Illumina HiSeq 2000. Template switching added a universal primer binding site, and the final cDNA carried a unique molecular identifier that allowed TCR cDNA molecules to be counted accurately. First-strand cDNA for TCR alpha and beta chains was synthesized from specific primers in the conserved constant-segment region. Each cDNA library was double barcoded, with a SMART-Mk sample barcode plus Illumina barcodes, to control for contamination. TruSeq adapter sequences and Illumina sample barcodes were added in two successive PCR steps. The TCR alpha and beta cDNA libraries were sequenced on the Illumina HiSeq platform using custom primers. On the authors' methods: Raw reads were processed with MiGEC to extract unique molecular identifiers, and MiXCR was used to determine CDR3 positions. Recombination models were inferred per individual with the repgenHMM and IGoR tools using an EM algorithm. Shared clonotypes were analyzed with the tcR package in R, and sharing was normalized by the product of cloneset sizes. To study raw recombination free of thymic and clonal selection effects, out-of-frame nonproductive sequences were analyzed. The public reads were reprocessed in TCRdb via fastp at Q25 and MiXCR, keeping in-frame beta chains. Duplicate CDR3 protein sequences are folded into a single record with the most common DNA and genes. The V and J calls and clone size are TCRdb's, not the authors'. The sample table holds about 790,000 distinct CDR3 sequences, of which 15% to 20% were seen once. The leading ten clones occupy 10% to 15% of the sample.

What the research found in general, with its limitations: Because the same donors could not be followed over many years, the conclusions relied on cross-sectional statistical analysis. Zero-insertion analyses could be partly confounded by invariant T cells such as MAIT and iNKT, though diverse VJ usage argued against such confounding for most clonotypes. In monozygotic twins, recombination models systematically underestimated out-of-frame TCR alpha sharing, but the models matched the sharing seen between unrelated individuals. The excess sharing between twins in beta out-of-frame sequences was weaker because fewer shared sequences reduced the signal-to-noise ratio. Fewer insertions were carried by abundant cord blood beta clonotypes; a weaker similar trend was observed in young adult naive repertoires, while no such trend was observed in memory repertoires. Compared with coincidental sharing between unrelated individuals, out-of-frame TCR alpha sequences shared between twins had an excess of sequences with low generation probability.

The data were also submitted as part of a second study, on T cells expressing NK-cell markers. Per the second study: Three sorted T-cell subsets (CD3+CD56+NKG2C+, CD3+CD56+NKG2C- and CD3+CD56-NKG2C+) from roughly eight donors had their TCR beta-chain repertoires profiled. Among the eight sequenced donors, seven were HCMV-seropositive and one was HCMV-seronegative. To restrict sorting to alphabetaTCR-expressing T cells, an anti-gammadeltaTCR antibody was added in several experiments. In over five donors, the dominant CD3+CD56+NKG2C+ clonotypes were among the top 10 CD8+ clonotypes and accounted for about 1.0-7.0% of CD8+ T cells. Those dominant clonotypes were again the most abundant among CD3+CD56-NKG2C+ cells in several donors, at about 25-60.1%. It remained unclear whether the expanded NKG2C-expressing T cell clones were specific for HCMV antigens. The eight sequenced donors were randomly selected healthy volunteers, three men and five women. HCMV-specific IgG was detected in serum with a commercial ELISA kit to determine HCMV serostatus. For more than 5 donors, unsorted PBMC were also used to sequence bulk peripheral blood T-cell repertoires. MIGEC was used to demultiplex reads and group the reads by UMI, and MiTCR was used to assemble and quantify clonotypes. To exclude erroneous sequences, any TCR cDNA sequence not supported by at least two reads was discarded. Downstream repertoire analysis used the tcR package, and clonotypes were matched across fractions by CDR3 nucleotide sequence plus V segment. Antigen specificity was annotated against VDJdb with VDJmatch, allowing one amino acid substitution in CDR3.

Rearrangement joined TRBV20-1 to TRBJ2-7, and 7 junction bases match TRBD2. The receptor comes from a woman aged 18-29 years in good health. Sequences were obtained from PBMCs. At the DNA level, the sequence is TGCAGCCTAGGGGAGGGCCGCTACGAGCAGTACTTC. This is translated as CSLGEGRYEQYF.